These 17 T cell receptor beta chains were all obtained from the same sample, sequenced in a study of CD8+CD57+ T cells in acquired aplastic anemia (dated by TCRdb to between 2017 and 2018). Patients chosen for sequencing had shown expansion of CD8+CD57+ cells by flow cytometry. The sequencer was an Illumina HiSeq 2000. Genomic DNA was used as template for profiling of TCR beta VDJ combinations and CDR3 sequences. Through fastp at Q25 and MiXCR, TCRdb rebuilt clones from the public reads, retaining in-frame beta chains. Here each entry gathers all rows of one CDR3 protein and keeps the most common genes and DNA. A total of about 120,000 distinct CDR3 sequences appear in this sample, about two fifths of them only once. Clones ranked in the top ten supply over 2% of the sample. Material: sorted CD4+, CD8+, or CD8+CD57+ T cells (not recorded which) from PBMCs. The receptors stem from a human donor with aplastic anemia.

The chain combines TRBV19 with TRBJ1-2; no firm D call. This CDR3 is built from 11 residues. Germline V gene lookup returns CDR1 LNHDA and CDR2 SQIVND (reference sequence). The V and J ends lost 11 bases and 4 bases respectively, with 11 bases between them. CDR3 nucleotide sequence: TGTGCCCGGAGGCGGTTCTATGGCTACACCTTC. Amino acids: CARRRFYGYTF. Full variable domain (remainder filled in from reference TRBV19 and TRBJ1-2): DGGITQSPKYLFRKEGQNVTLSCEQNLNHDAMYWYRQDPGQGLRLIYYSQIVNDFQKGDIAEGYSVSREKKESFPLTVTSAQKNPTAFYLCARRRFYGYTFGSGTRLTVV.

The sample holds many counts of this clonotype. The V gene is TRBV6-1, the J gene TRBJ1-2; tentative D call: TRBD1 (5 bases). Trimming removed 6 bases from V and 3 bases from J, with 20 bases in between. The CDR3 totals 16 residues. From germline, CDR1 is MNHNS and CDR2 SASEGT. The DNA of the CDR3 is TGTGCCAGCAGGCCCCGGGGAGGGGCAACGCACTATGGCTACACCTTC. Its translation is CASRPRGGATHYGYTF.

The chain combines TRBV5-4 with TRBJ2-5, with D possibly being TRBD1 or TRBD2 (5 bases each). The CDR3 consists of 16 residues. Germline V gene lookup returns CDR1 SGHNT and CDR2 YYREEE (reference sequence). V was shortened by 2 bases and J by 4 bases, with 18 bases between the two germline ends. The CDR3 DNA sequence: TGTGCCAGCAGCTTCGTTCCTAGAGGGGAAAGAGAGACCCAGTACTTC. Protein: CASSFVPRGERETQYF. The full variable domain, its missing parts supplied by reference TRBV5-4 and TRBJ2-5, is ETGVTQSPTHLIKTRGQQVTLRCSSQSGHNTVSWYQQALGQGPQFIFQYYREEENGRGNFPPRFSGLQFPNYSSELNVNALELDDSALYLCASSFVPRGERETQYFGPGTRLLVL.

This clonotype was recorded once. The rearrangement joins TRBV15 to TRBJ1-2, with D unresolved. The CDR3 is 15 residues long. Trimming left V 0 bases short and J 3 bases short, with 11 bases between. CDR1 is LNHNV and CDR2 is YYDKDF in the germline V gene (reference sequence). In DNA, the CDR3 is TGTGCCACCAGCAGAGATCAGGCGTCCCACTATGGCTACACCTTC. This translates into CATSRDQASHYGYTF.

This clonotype was picked up many times. This may arise from a read error, as a much more abundant clone is one base away. For the CDR3, the DNA is TGTGCCAGCAGTTACGGGACTTACTATGGCTACACCTTC. Translated, it gives CASSYGTYYGYTF. This chain joins TRBV6-5 and TRBJ1-2; D is perhaps TRBD1 (5 bases). V lost 2 bases and J 3 bases, leaving 7 bases between the germline ends. Germline lookup yields CDR1 MNHEY and CDR2 SVGAGI. The CDR3 loop spans 13 amino acids.

The V gene is TRBV29-1, the J gene TRBJ2-3; 10 positions agree with TRBD1. From germline, CDR1 is SQVTM and CDR2 ANQGSEA. The CDR3 is 14 residues long. Trimming took 3 bases from V and 1 from J; bases not matched to a gene: 1. This CDR3 reads CSVDGTGGTDTQYF. The CDR3 nucleotides are TGCAGCGTTGACGGGACAGGGGGCACAGATACGCAGTATTTT.

In this sample, this clonotype turned up a few times. A much more abundant neighbour one base away suggests this may be a read error. This chain uses TRBV5-1 with TRBJ2-7; D not resolved. The CDR3 spans 15 residues. Looked up from germline, CDR1 is SGHRS and CDR2 is YFSETQ. The DNA for the CDR3 is TGCGCCAGCAGCTTGGCCCCTGAGTCCGGCTACGAGCGGTACTTC. It is translated as CASSLAPESGYERYF.

The CDR3 reads CASSPGLTYEQYF. For the CDR3, the DNA is TGTGCCAGCAGCCCTGGTTTGACCTACGAGCAGTACTTC. The rearrangement links TRBV5-6 to TRBJ2-7; D gene uncertain. The germline CDR1 and CDR2 sequences are SGHDT and YYEEEE. V was clipped by 4 bases and J by 2 bases, with 10 bases between them. The CDR3 contains 13 residues.

The genes are TRBV20-1 and TRBJ1-6; D uncertain. Trimming cost V 3 bases and J 5 bases, with 17 bases left between them. Germline V gives CDR1 DFQATT, CDR2 SNEGSKA (reference sequence). The CDR3 spans 16 residues. CDR3 DNA sequence: TGCAGTGCTAGGATCCCCACGGACGGTGATAATTCACCCCTCCACTTT. Protein product: CSARIPTDGDNSPLHF.

At least ten counts were recorded for this clonotype. This chain links TRBV7-9 with TRBJ2-2; TRBD1 matches 12 bases. J lost 7 bases, V lost 5 bases, and 11 bases had no gene match. This CDR3 contains 17 residues. Looked up from germline, CDR1 is SEHNR and CDR2 is FQNEAQ (reference sequence). The CDR3 here is CASSTATGQGAVGELFF. Written as DNA, the CDR3 is TGTGCCAGCAGCACCGCAACGGGACAGGGGGCAGTCGGGGAGCTGTTTTTT.

There are many counts of this clonotype. The V and J genes are TRBV5-1 and TRBJ1-1, with 7 bases matching TRBD1. This CDR3 is 14 amino acids long. The V segment lost 4 bases and the J segment 4 bases; nucleotides outside the gene matches: 7. Per germline, CDR1 SGHRS and CDR2 YFSETQ. CDR3 DNA: TGCGCCAGCAGCCCCCAGACAGGGACCACTGAAGCTTTCTTT. Encoded protein: CASSPQTGTTEAFF. The whole variable domain, remainder taken from reference TRBV5-1 and TRBJ1-1, is KAGVTQTPRYLIKTRGQQVTLSCSPISGHRSVSWYQQTPGQGLQFLFEYFSETQRNKGNFPGRFSGRQFSNSRSEMNVSTLELGDSALYLCASSPQTGTTEAFFGQGTRLTVV.

Ten or more counts support this clonotype. This chain uses TRBV4-3 with TRBJ1-5; D might be TRBD1 (6 bases). The CDR3 extends over 14 amino acids. V was cut by 2 bases and J by 7 bases, with 12 bases left in between. Germline V gene lookup returns CDR1 LGHNA and CDR2 YSLEER. CDR3 region: CASSQTGAGQPQHF. In nucleotides, the CDR3 is TGCGCCAGCAGCCAAACGGGGGCCGGCCAGCCCCAGCATTTT.

This clonotype appeared many times. The chain employs TRBV5-1 and TRBJ2-2, with TRBD1 as a possible D gene (6 bases). CDR1 and CDR2 from the germline V gene are SGHRS and YFSETQ. The V end lost 3 bases, the J end lost 7 bases, and 13 bases lay between the germline ends. This CDR3 spans 14 amino acids. This chain's CDR3 is CASSSDSLDGELFF. DNA of the CDR3: TGCGCCAGCAGCTCGGACAGTTTAGACGGGGAGCTGTTTTTT.

The chain carries TRBV5-1 and TRBJ1-1; a possible D gene is TRBD1 (5 bases). This CDR3 region has 12 residues. Germline loops: CDR1 SGHRS, CDR2 YFSETQ. V lost 4 bases and J lost 4, with 8 bases in between. The CDR3: CASSRGFTEAFF. The CDR3 DNA follows: TGCGCCAGCAGCCGGGGGTTCACTGAAGCTTTCTTT.

The chain has TRBV25-1 and TRBJ1-2; perhaps TRBD1 as D (5 bases). The CDR3 is 11 residues long. The V gene's germline CDR1 is MGHDK and CDR2 SYGVNS. The V end lost 3 bases, the J end lost 8 bases, and 7 bases lay between the germline ends. The CDR3 region is CASSEGHGYTF. The CDR3 region has the DNA TGTGCCAGCAGTGAGGGGCACGGCTACACCTTC.

V gene TRBV9 combines with J gene TRBJ1-4; the match to TRBD1 covers 10 bases. The CDR3 covers 15 residues. Germline V gene sequence: CDR1 SGDLS, CDR2 YYNGEE. The J segment lost 8 bases and the V segment lost 3 bases, leaving 7 bases of the junction unmatched. Here the CDR3 reads CASSARQGAGEKLFF. CDR3 DNA sequence: TGTGCCAGCAGCGCCCGACAGGGGGCGGGAGAAAAACTGTTTTTT.

This clonotype was observed at least ten times. CDR3 sequence reads: CATSRGPVDGVRTGELFF. DNA of the CDR3: TGTGCCACCAGCAGAGGGCCTGTGGACGGCGTTAGGACCGGGGAGCTGTTTTTT. The chain uses TRBV15 and TRBJ2-2; D uncertain. The CDR3 spans 18 residues. The germline CDR1 and CDR2 sequences are LNHNV and YYDKDF (reference sequence). Between the trimmed V and J ends, which lost 1 base and 5 bases, there was a span of 20 bases. Together with reference TRBV15 and TRBJ2-2, the CDR3 gives the full variable domain: DAMVIQNPRYQVTQFGKPVTLSCSQTLNHNVMYWYQQKSSQAPKLLFHYYDKDFNNEADTPDNFQSRRPNTSFCFLDIRSPGLGDTAMYLCATSRGPVDGVRTGELFFGEGSRLTVL.